One sample yielded the 5 T cell receptor beta chains listed below, sequenced in a study of blood T cell repertoires in COVID-19. Measured with immunoSEQ multiplex PCR; TCRdb has only the in-frame clones, and not every one. This sample has over 85,000 clones, with about 79% found just once. Sequenced sample: peripheral blood. These receptors were collected from a man in his sixties with acute or convalescent COVID-19.

This clone showed up just a few times. This chain connects TRBV11-3 to TRBJ1-5; TRBD1 might be the D (5 bases). The CDR3 consists of 16 residues. V lost 3 bases and J lost 4, with 16 bases in between. The germline V gene has CDR1 SGHNT and CDR2 YENEEA. Here the CDR3 reads CASSFRARGPNQPQHF. The CDR3 DNA is TGTGCCAGCAGCTTCCGTGCAAGGGGCCCGAATCAGCCCCAGCATTTT.

The rearrangement joins TRBV19 to TRBJ1-1; unclear D gene. Trimming took 8 bases from V and 3 from J, leaving 10 bases between them. This CDR3 comprises 12 residues. From germline, CDR1 is LNHDA and CDR2 SQIVND (reference sequence). CDR3 residues: CASGEKYTEAFF. In DNA, the CDR3 is TGTGCCAGTGGGGAGAAATACACTGAAGCTTTCTTT.

The chain couples TRBV10-3 to TRBJ2-3; D may be TRBD2 (5 bases). Trimming left V 6 bases short and J 6 bases short, with 10 bases between. Germline V gene data show CDR1 as ENHRY and CDR2 as SYGVKD. CDR3 length equals 12 residues. The CDR3 bases are TGTGCCATCAGGAGGGATTTCGATACGCAGTATTTT. Translation: CAIRRDFDTQYF.

This clone was recorded once. The chain is built from TRBV20-1 and TRBJ2-4; maybe TRBD2 (6 bases). The V gene's germline CDR1 is DFQATT and CDR2 SNEGSKA (reference sequence). The V gene lost 3 bases and the J gene lost 1 base, with 19 bases spanning the gap. The CDR3 has 17 amino acids. The CDR3 here is CSASPPGAVMAKNIQYF. Here the CDR3 DNA reads TGCAGTGCTAGTCCCCCGGGAGCCGTAATGGCCAAAAACATTCAGTACTTC.

J is TRBJ1-3 and V is TRBV28, with 9 nucleotides matching TRBD1. The length of the CDR3 is 14 residues. J was trimmed by 2 bases and V by 4 bases; bases with no gene match: 0. Germline V gene data show CDR1 as MDHEN and CDR2 as SYDVKM. The CDR3 DNA is TGTGCCAGCAGTTGGACAGGGGCTGGAAACACCATATATTTT. It encodes CASSWTGAGNTIYF.